This T cell receptor beta chain was retrieved from a study of tumor and adjacent non-tumor tissue in lung cancer. Three rounds of nested PCR, following a modified ARM-PCR protocol, produced the TCRbeta library. TCRdb re-called the multiplex PCR reads with MiXCR, one entry per CDR3 protein. Of about 93,000 distinct CDR3 sequences listed, around 59% are singletons. Trimming stripped 2 bases from V and 1 base from J, with 9 bases between. The CDR3 totals 16 residues. Germline CDR1 MNHEY, CDR2 SVGAGI. At least ten counts were recorded for this clonotype. This sample's RNA came from whole unsorted tissue. The TCR sequence derives from a man aged 70-80 years with non-small cell lung cancer. The material sequenced was lung tumor tissue. The J gene is TRBJ2-6, the V gene TRBV6-5; the D is unclear. The CDR3 loop reads CASSYGLISGANVLTF. The CDR3 DNA is TGTGCCAGCAGTTACGGTCTCATTTCTGGGGCCAACGTCCTGACTTTC.